These 18 T cell receptor beta chains originate from one sample sequenced in a study of T-cell reconstitution after alpha-beta-depleted transplantation in children. TCRbeta library construction was performed incorporating unique molecular identifiers. TCRdb independently ran MiXCR on the PCR reads; one entry per CDR3 protein. The repertoire consists of around 670,000 distinct CDR3 sequences, with less than 15% occurring once and the leading ten covering around 0.76%. This specimen consisted of PBMCs, obtained before TCRalphabeta/CD19-depleted stem cell transplant. All receptors derive from a girl aged 2-10 years with congenital amegakaryocytic thrombocytopenia, due to receive a stem cell transplant.

The table lists this clonotype with a few counts. The chain employs TRBV5-1 and TRBJ2-6; a weak D match, TRBD1 (6 bases). The germline CDR1 and CDR2 sequences are SGHRS and YFSETQ. V gave up 0 bases and J gave up 2 bases, with 9 bases separating them. CDR3 length: 16 amino acids. The CDR3 region has the DNA TGCGCCAGCAGCTTGGAACAGGGACCTGGGGCCAACGTCCTGACTTTC. Translation: CASSLEQGPGANVLTF. The variable domain in full, completed from reference TRBV5-1 and TRBJ2-6, reads KAGVTQTPRYLIKTRGQQVTLSCSPISGHRSVSWYQQTPGQGLQFLFEYFSETQRNKGNFPGRFSGRQFSNSRSEMNVSTLELGDSALYLCASSLEQGPGANVLTFGAGSRLTVL.

This clonotype came up a few times. J is TRBJ2-6 and V is TRBV2; D unclear. There are 15 residues in the CDR3. Germline values: CDR1 SNHLY, CDR2 FYNNEI. Trimming removed 9 bases at V and 2 bases at J, with 14 bases between. CDR3 region: CARLTRGTGANVLTF. DNA of the CDR3: TGTGCCAGGCTAACCAGAGGAACTGGGGCCAACGTCCTGACTTTC.

This clonotype showed up many times. The chain joins TRBV19 to TRBJ2-4; D call uncertain. With 3 bases removed from V and 8 bases from J, the gap between germline ends came to 17 bases. Germline-derived CDR1 and CDR2 are LNHDA and SQIVND (reference sequence). The CDR3 is 15 residues long. CDR3 sequence (DNA): TGTGCCAGTAGTATCTATGATGGCTACGCAGACATTCAGTACTTC. Residues: CASSIYDGYADIQYF.

This clonotype was seen repeatedly, ten times or more. This chain uses TRBV12-3 or TRBV12-4 with TRBJ2-1, with D tentatively TRBD2 (6 bases). The CDR3 totals 13 residues. V shed 5 bases and J shed 3 bases, with 8 bases lying between them. CDR3 DNA sequence: TGTGCCAGCAGTCCGGGACTCTACAATGAGCAGTTCTTC. Amino acids: CASSPGLYNEQFF.

This clonotype was counted at least ten times. This chain links TRBV20-1 with TRBJ1-2; a weak D match, TRBD1 (5 bases). The CDR3 is made up of 13 amino acids. Trimming left V 2 bases short and J 4 bases short, with 11 bases between. Germline V gene data show CDR1 as DFQATT and CDR2 as SNEGSKA (reference sequence). The CDR3 bases are TGCAGTGCTAGACAGGGCCCCCTCTATGGCTACACCTTC. As protein: CSARQGPLYGYTF.

The rearrangement uses TRBV27 and TRBJ2-3, with D unclear. Looked up from germline, CDR1 is MNHEY and CDR2 is SMNVEV (reference sequence). This CDR3 comprises 14 residues. Trimming took off 5 bases at V and 8 bases at J, with 17 bases between the two ends. In DNA, the CDR3 is TGTGCCAGCAGTCCAGCAGTACCGGTGGGTACGCAGTATTTT. It encodes CASSPAVPVGTQYF.

This clonotype was counted a few times. The J gene is TRBJ2-3, the V gene TRBV15; D remains unclear. The CDR3 runs 15 residues. Trimming stripped 0 bases from V and 1 base from J, with 8 bases between. Per germline, CDR1 LNHNV and CDR2 YYDKDF (reference sequence). The CDR3 bases are TGTGCCACCAGCAGAGATCCCAGCGGCACAGATACGCAGTATTTT. It is translated as CATSRDPSGTDTQYF.

This clonotype showed up just a few times. The chain combines TRBV6-1 with TRBJ2-3, with TRBD2 identical over 9 bases. The CDR3 is made up of 17 amino acids. From germline, CDR1 is MNHNS and CDR2 SASEGT. J was trimmed by 5 bases and V by 6 bases; bases with no gene match: 15. The CDR3 is CASSPSLAGVGGDTQYF. In DNA form, the CDR3 reads TGTGCCAGCAGCCCTAGCTTAGCGGGAGTTGGGGGAGATACGCAGTATTTT.

The chain combines TRBV7-8 with TRBJ2-1, with 9 positions matching TRBD2. In germline, CDR1 is SGHVS, CDR2 FQNEAQ. V shed 1 base and J 8 bases; nucleotides not matched to a gene: 12. The CDR3 totals 17 residues. CDR3 DNA sequence: TGTGCCAGCAGCTTAGGGGTATCTAGCGGGATTTACGATGAGCAGTTCTTC. Protein product: CASSLGVSSGIYDEQFF.

The chain uses TRBV5-1 and TRBJ2-3; tentatively, D is TRBD2 (6 bases). In germline, CDR1 is SGHRS, CDR2 YFSETQ. Trimming removed 2 bases from V and 1 base from J, with 11 bases in between. There are 15 residues in the CDR3. CDR3 coding DNA: TGCGCCAGCAGCTTTGGACTACTCCGCACAGATACGCAGTATTTT. Translated: CASSFGLLRTDTQYF. Full variable domain (rest looked up from reference TRBV5-1 and TRBJ2-3): KAGVTQTPRYLIKTRGQQVTLSCSPISGHRSVSWYQQTPGQGLQFLFEYFSETQRNKGNFPGRFSGRQFSNSRSEMNVSTLELGDSALYLCASSFGLLRTDTQYFGPGTRLTVL.

V usage is TRBV5-1 and J usage is TRBJ2-7; the match to TRBD2 covers 7 bases. The CDR3 has 14 amino acids. The germline V gene encodes CDR1 SGHRS and CDR2 YFSETQ. The V segment lost 5 bases and the J segment 2 bases; nucleotides outside the gene matches: 7. The CDR3 region is CASSTSGMAYEQYF. In DNA, the CDR3 is TGCGCCAGCAGTACAAGCGGGATGGCCTACGAGCAGTACTTC. Looking up the rest from reference TRBV5-1 and TRBJ2-7 gives the full variable domain: KAGVTQTPRYLIKTRGQQVTLSCSPISGHRSVSWYQQTPGQGLQFLFEYFSETQRNKGNFPGRFSGRQFSNSRSEMNVSTLELGDSALYLCASSTSGMAYEQYFGPGTRLTVT.

This clonotype was found many times. This rearrangement joins TRBV11-2 to TRBJ2-7; 9 bases are shared with TRBD2. CDR1 is SGHAT, CDR2 FQNNGV, per germline. With V trimmed by 5 bases and J by 6 bases, 14 bases remained unmatched. The CDR3 totals 16 residues. The CDR3, as DNA: TGTGCCAGCAGCCCCCCAATTAGCGGGAGATTGTCCGAGCAGTACTTC. It encodes CASSPPISGRLSEQYF.

This clonotype was picked up a small number of times. The J gene is TRBJ2-1, the V gene TRBV4-2; no clear D. V lost 5 bases to trimming and J lost 7 bases, with 15 bases between them. Germline V CDR1 and CDR2: LGHNA, YNFKEQ. This CDR3 has 14 residues. As DNA, the CDR3 is TGTGCCAGCAGCACGGCTACAACGGCGAATGAGCAGTTCTTC. This translates into CASSTATTANEQFF.

This clonotype was seen at least ten times. V and J are TRBV7-9 and TRBJ2-5; 7 positions agree with TRBD2. This CDR3 spans 14 amino acids. Germline V gene lookup returns CDR1 SEHNR and CDR2 FQNEAQ (reference sequence). Trimming took 5 bases from V and 5 from J; bases not matched to a gene: 8. CDR3 bases: TGTGCCAGCAGCGAAGGACTAGGGGTTGAGACCCAGTACTTC. It translates to CASSEGLGVETQYF. Looking up the rest from reference TRBV7-9 and TRBJ2-5 gives the full variable domain: DTGVSQNPRHKITKRGQNVTFRCDPISEHNRLYWYRQTLGQGPEFLTYFQNEAQLEKSRLLSDRFSAERPKGSFSTLEIQRTEQGDSAMYLCASSEGLGVETQYFGPGTRLLVL.

The table lists this clonotype with a few counts. This rearrangement joins TRBV30 to TRBJ2-7, with D unclear. The V and J ends lost 4 bases and 0 bases respectively, with 7 bases between them. Germline values: CDR1 GTSNPN, CDR2 SVGIG (reference sequence). There are 12 residues in the CDR3. CDR3 sequence (DNA): TGTGCCTGGACGGCCTTCTCCTACGAGCAGTACTTC. It specifies CAWTAFSYEQYF.

This clonotype has more than one count but fewer than ten. This chain connects TRBV7-9 to TRBJ2-2, with TRBD2 matching over 11 bases. The CDR3 sequence is 17 residues long. The germline V gene encodes CDR1 SEHNR and CDR2 FQNEAQ (reference sequence). V shed 0 bases and J 2 bases; nucleotides not matched to a gene: 2. The CDR3 protein is CASSLAGLADNTGELFF. CDR3 coding DNA: TGTGCCAGCAGCTTAGCGGGACTAGCGGACAACACCGGGGAGCTGTTTTTT.

This clonotype has only a few counts. V is TRBV20-1 and J is TRBJ1-2; the D is unclear. Trimming took 3 bases from V and 4 from J, leaving 18 bases between them. Germline V gene data show CDR1 as DFQATT and CDR2 as SNEGSKA (reference sequence). This CDR3 has 15 amino acids. CDR3 DNA: TGCAGTGCTAGCTCCCCGGACCTTGGCCTCTATGGCTACACCTTC. Translation: CSASSPDLGLYGYTF.

Turning to this clonotype: This may arise from a read error, as a much more abundant clone is one base away. The chain combines TRBV10-3 with TRBJ2-3; tentative D call: TRBD2 (5 bases). This CDR3 is 12 amino acids long. Deletions cut 9 bases from V and 4 bases from J, with 11 bases between. The germline V gene has CDR1 ENHRY and CDR2 SYGVKD. The CDR3 sequence: CAIGAEADTQYF. The CDR3 DNA reads as TGTGCCATAGGTGCGGAGGCAGATACGCAGTATTTT.